This T cell receptor beta chain was identified during a study of OX40 agonist ivuxolimab in advanced cancers. Comment on this clone: What it recognizes is unknown.

Here immunoSEQ multiplex PCR was the method, and the copy in TCRdb shows in-frame clones only, minus some. In the table there are 80,000 to 95,000 clones, about 91% of which are singletons. Points from the study as a whole: Clonal expansion from baseline to week 6 occurred in both CD4+ and CD8+ T cells.

The CDR3 sequence is 17 residues long. With 4 bases clipped from V and 3 bases from J, the junction kept 10 bases outside the gene matches. Germline CDR1 and CDR2: MNHEY and SMNVEV (reference sequence). The material sequenced was CD4+ or CD8+ T cells sorted from blood, taken in a trial of the OX40 agonist ivuxolimab. This TCR was recovered from an adult with an advanced solid tumor such as melanoma, head and neck, liver or kidney cancer. The chain combines TRBV27 with TRBJ1-4; 8 bases are a match to TRBD1. The CDR3 sequence is CASSSAGGDLANEKLFF. The CDR3, as DNA: TGTGCCAGCAGTTCTGCAGGGGGCGACTTAGCTAATGAAAAACTGTTTTTT. Variable domain in full (rest from reference TRBV27 and TRBJ1-4): EAQVTQNPRYLITVTGKKLTVTCSQNMNHEYMSWYRQDPGLGLRQIYYSMNVEVTDKGDVPEGYKVSRKEKRNFPLILESPSPNQTSLYFCASSSAGGDLANEKLFFGSGTQLSVL.